A single sample gave rise to the 32 T cell receptor beta chains below, sequenced in a study of shared clonotypes between healthy human individuals. The table came from immunoSEQ multiplex PCR; TCRdb's copy has only in-frame clones and leaves some out. The table shows about a million clones, with 77% occurring only once. Sequencing used memory CD4+ T cells from PBMCs. The sample's subset: CD45RA-negative fraction. Receptors originate from a man aged 18 to 30 in good health. Some clones in this sample may be carry-over from other donors' samples.

The count of this clone is one. CDR3 DNA sequence: TGTGCCAGCAGTGCTACTTATAGGGGGGATGGCTACACCTTC. As protein: CASSATYRGDGYTF. The chain recombines TRBV25-1 with TRBJ1-2, with D perhaps TRBD1 (6 bases). The germline V gene has CDR1 MGHDK and CDR2 SYGVNS. The ends were cut back, 4 bases at V and 6 bases at J, with 15 bases in the middle. The CDR3 extends over 14 amino acids.

Note on this clone: Other DNA sequences within the sample encode an identical CDR3. The chain recombines TRBV4-3 with TRBJ2-5; 7 bases align to TRBD1. There are 14 residues in the CDR3. V lost 0 bases and J lost 4; bases outside the gene matches: 2. Looked up from germline, CDR1 is LGHNA and CDR2 is YSLEER. Here the CDR3 reads CASSQDAGGETQYF. CDR3 bases: TGCGCCAGCAGCCAAGATGCAGGGGGAGAGACCCAGTACTTC.

A word on this clone: The same CDR3 can be traced to other DNA sequences in this sample. The V and J genes are TRBV10-3 and TRBJ1-4; D call uncertain. There are 13 residues in the CDR3. Looked up from germline, CDR1 is ENHRY and CDR2 is SYGVKD. Trimming pared 8 bases from V and 6 bases from J, leaving 13 bases between. In DNA form, the CDR3 reads TGTGCCATCCCCTCATGTCGGCATGAAAAACTGTTTTTT. It yields the protein CAIPSCRHEKLFF.

The rearrangement joins TRBV7-8 to TRBJ2-3; 13 nucleotides match TRBD2. This CDR3 spans 18 amino acids. The V and J ends lost 4 bases and 1 base, in that order; junction bases with no gene match: 8. CDR1 and CDR2 (germline): SGHVS, FQNEAQ. Written as DNA, the CDR3 is TGTGCCAGCAGCTCCCGACTAGCGGGGGGCCCCGGCACAGATACGCAGTATTTT. Amino acids: CASSSRLAGGPGTDTQYF.

The CDR3 sequence: CASSYGTAVYEAFF. In nucleotides, the CDR3 is TGTGCCAGCAGTTACGGGACAGCCGTATATGAAGCTTTCTTT. V and J are TRBV28 and TRBJ1-1, with 7 bases that match TRBD1. This CDR3 region has 14 residues. After removal of 4 bases from V and 7 bases from J, the junction contained 9 bases not matched to a gene. Germline lookup yields CDR1 MDHEN and CDR2 SYDVKM.

This clone was picked up a small number of times. The genes are TRBV7-2 and TRBJ1-1; D gene unclear. This CDR3 region has 13 residues. V dropped 8 bases and J dropped 1 base, with 11 bases sitting between them. Looked up from germline, CDR1 is SGHTA and CDR2 is FQGNSA. DNA for the CDR3: TGTGCCAGCGCCGTTGGACGGAACACTGAAGCTTTCTTT. Translated, it gives CASAVGRNTEAFF.

The chain employs TRBV14 and TRBJ1-1; tentatively, D is TRBD1 (5 bases). The CDR3 extends over 17 amino acids. The V gene lost 1 base and the J gene lost 0 bases, with 15 bases spanning the gap. Per germline, CDR1 SGHDN and CDR2 FVKESK. The CDR3 DNA is TGTGCCAGCAGCCAAGGAGGGCGGGGGAGGATGAACACTGAAGCTTTCTTT. Translating gives CASSQGGRGRMNTEAFF.

The rearrangement links TRBV7-2 to TRBJ2-4, with D possibly matching TRBD2 (5 bases). The CDR3 covers 15 residues. V lost 5 bases, J lost 0 bases, and 11 bases lay in between. From germline, CDR1 is SGHTA and CDR2 FQGNSA. CDR3 sequence reads: CASSRLRGAKNIQYF. The CDR3 nucleotides are TGTGCCAGCAGCCGACTCCGGGGAGCCAAAAACATTCAGTACTTC.

This rearrangement joins TRBV20-1 to TRBJ2-3, with unresolved D. CDR1 is DFQATT and CDR2 is SNEGSKA in the germline V gene (reference sequence). CDR3 length: 11 residues. Trimming stripped 6 bases from V and 5 bases from J, with 9 bases between. In nucleotides, the CDR3 is TGCAGTGCCCCTACGAGAGATACGCAGTATTTT. Amino acids: CSAPTRDTQYF.

V usage is TRBV5-8 and J usage is TRBJ2-1; D may correspond to TRBD1 or TRBD2 (5 bases each). V was shortened by 6 bases and J by 0 bases, with 19 bases between the two germline ends. The length of the CDR3 is 17 residues. Looked up from germline, CDR1 is SGHTS and CDR2 is YDEGEE. CDR3 coding DNA: TGTGCCAGCAATCGTCCGGGGACCCGAAGCTCCTACAATGAGCAGTTCTTC. This gives the protein CASNRPGTRSSYNEQFF.

V gene TRBV6-6 combines with J gene TRBJ1-1; tentatively, D is TRBD1 (5 bases). This CDR3 contains 13 residues. Germline CDR1 is MNHNY and CDR2 is SVGAGI (reference sequence). Between the trimmed V and J ends, which lost 5 bases and 4 bases, there was a span of 11 bases. The CDR3 reads CASSPRVATEAFF. CDR3 nucleotides: TGTGCCAGCAGTCCCAGGGTTGCCACTGAAGCTTTCTTT.

The chain is built from TRBV10-1 and TRBJ2-3; no firm D call. The CDR3 spans 11 residues. Germline V CDR1 and CDR2: WNHNN, SYGVQD (reference sequence). Deletions cut 3 bases from V and 8 bases from J, with 6 bases between. The CDR3 bases are TGCGCCAGCAGTGAAGGGCCTACGCAGTATTTT. Protein: CASSEGPTQYF.

This clone was found once. This chain connects TRBV4-1 to TRBJ2-1, with D hard to call. Germline assignment: CDR1 MGHRA and CDR2 YSYEKL. The CDR3 covers 13 residues. Trimming removed 0 bases from V and 6 bases from J, with 6 bases in between. CDR3 nucleotides: TGCGCCAGCAGCCAAGATCGGCTCAATGAGCAGTTCTTC. Translated: CASSQDRLNEQFF.

This chain connects TRBV14 to TRBJ1-2; D remains ambiguous. Germline lookup yields CDR1 SGHDN and CDR2 FVKESK. The CDR3 sequence is 16 residues long. The V gene lost 4 bases and the J gene lost 6 bases, with 21 bases spanning the gap. CDR3 nucleotide sequence: TGTGCCAGCAGCCCTGGTTCGATGGGGTCAGAACATGGCTACACCTTC. It yields the protein CASSPGSMGSEHGYTF.

This CDR3 reads CASSVRWGNSPLHF. In nucleotides, the CDR3 is TGTGCCAGCAGCGTAAGGTGGGGAAATTCACCCCTCCACTTT. The J gene is TRBJ1-6, the V gene TRBV9; D not resolved. This CDR3 spans 14 amino acids. Germline CDR1 is SGDLS and CDR2 is YYNGEE. V was pared by 1 base and J by 7 bases, with 9 bases between.

This clone occurred once. The chain links TRBV7-3 to TRBJ2-1; TRBD2 agrees at 10 bases. Germline V gene data show CDR1 as SGHTA and CDR2 as FQGTGA. The CDR3 covers 15 residues. V shed 5 bases and J 8 bases; nucleotides not matched to a gene: 9. This CDR3 is CASSPRGAGGDEQFF. CDR3 nucleotide sequence: TGTGCCAGCAGCCCCCGGGGAGCGGGAGGGGATGAGCAGTTCTTC.

The genes are TRBV6-6 and TRBJ2-1; 8 bases fit TRBD2. Germline CDR1 is MNHNY and CDR2 is SVGAGI (reference sequence). V trimming: 7 bases; J trimming: 2 bases; junction bases outside the gene matches: 4. This CDR3 is built from 14 residues. The CDR3 loop is CASTDSGAYNEQFF. The CDR3 bases are TGTGCCAGCACCGATAGCGGGGCCTACAATGAGCAGTTCTTC.

The chain couples TRBV4-3 to TRBJ2-1, with TRBD2 identical over 14 bases. Germline CDR1 reads LGHNA; CDR2 reads YSLEER. V was pared by 0 bases and J by 10 bases, with 11 bases of the junction left unmatched. The CDR3 has 18 amino acids. CDR3 loop: CASSQEGTSGSVPMEQFF. CDR3 in DNA: TGCGCCAGCAGCCAAGAAGGGACTAGCGGGAGTGTCCCAATGGAGCAGTTCTTC.

The chain couples TRBV10-2 to TRBJ2-5; 7 bases map to TRBD2. V was clipped by 4 bases and J by 0 bases; unmatched bases: 11. The germline CDR1 and CDR2 sequences are WSHSY and SAAADI. This CDR3 comprises 17 residues. CDR3 in amino acids: CASSGETSSGYQETQYF. The CDR3 DNA is TGCGCCAGCAGTGGGGAGACTAGCAGTGGGTACCAAGAGACCCAGTACTTC.

This clone was counted a few times. Other DNA sequences in the sample encode the same CDR3. The CDR3 sequence: CASSPSSSYEQYF. The CDR3 bases are TGTGCCAGCTCCCCCTCCTCATCCTACGAGCAGTACTTC. The chain uses TRBV18 and TRBJ2-7; D ambiguous. The CDR3 is 13 residues long. V was shortened by 6 bases and J by 1 base, with 10 bases between the two germline ends. Germline CDR1 KGHSH, CDR2 LQKENI.

This clone was recorded a few times. The CDR3 loop is CASSLAPLGGIGELFF. CDR3 DNA sequence: TGCGCCAGCAGCTTGGCCCCACTCGGGGGAATCGGGGAGCTGTTTTTT. This chain connects TRBV5-1 to TRBJ2-2; the D gene is possibly TRBD2 (6 bases). Germline V CDR1 and CDR2: SGHRS, YFSETQ. The CDR3 consists of 16 residues. V gave up 0 bases and J gave up 7 bases, with 16 bases separating them.

The chain combines TRBV9 with TRBJ1-3; no firm D call. The CDR3 is made up of 17 amino acids. The germline V and J ends were trimmed by 4 bases and 4 bases, with 21 bases remaining between them. CDR1 SGDLS and CDR2 YYNGEE come from the germline V gene. The CDR3 spells CASSPESAGLAGNTIYF. The CDR3 region has the DNA TGTGCCAGCAGCCCCGAGAGTGCGGGGTTGGCAGGAAACACCATATATTTT.

The chain has TRBV20-1 and TRBJ1-2, with D possibly matching TRBD1 (5 bases). Germline V lookup: CDR1 DFQATT, CDR2 SNEGSKA (reference sequence). This CDR3 region has 11 residues. V shed 1 base and J shed 7 bases, with 7 bases lying between them. Here the CDR3 reads CSARGGRGYTF. The DNA of the CDR3 is TGCAGTGCTAGAGGGGGCCGTGGCTACACCTTC.

This clone was seen a few times. The chain is built from TRBV29-1 and TRBJ1-1, with 9 bases that match TRBD1. CDR3 length equals 14 residues. Germline V gene sequence: CDR1 SQVTM, CDR2 ANQGSEA. With 7 bases clipped from V and 1 base from J, the junction kept 7 bases outside the gene matches. CDR3 in amino acids: CSARTGAGNTEAFF. The CDR3 bases are TGCAGCGCAAGGACAGGGGCTGGGAACACTGAAGCTTTCTTT.

About this clone itself: An end of the junction does not agree with germline; a read error may underlie this. This chain connects TRBV10-3 to TRBJ1-3; D ambiguous. There are 14 residues in the CDR3. In germline, CDR1 is ENHRY, CDR2 SYGVKD. The CDR3, as DNA: TGTGCCATCAGTGAGTCGTTTGGTGGAGACACCATATATTTT. Amino acid sequence: CAISESFGGDTIYF.

V gene TRBV25-1 combines with J gene TRBJ2-1; tentative D call: TRBD2 (6 bases). This CDR3 has 14 residues. Trimming took 6 bases from V and 8 from J, leaving 17 bases between them. Germline CDR1 reads MGHDK; CDR2 reads SYGVNS. The CDR3 sequence: CASSPPGVRYEQFF. The CDR3 nucleotides read TGTGCCAGCAGCCCCCCGGGAGTTCGGTATGAGCAGTTCTTC.

This clone was picked up a small number of times. Different DNA sequences within this sample yield the same CDR3. The chain couples TRBV5-1 to TRBJ1-2; D remains unclear. The CDR3 runs 13 residues. V shed 4 bases and J shed 0 bases, with 7 bases lying between them. The germline gives CDR1 SGHRS, CDR2 YFSETQ. The CDR3 region is CASSPDSNYGYTF. The CDR3 nucleotides read TGCGCCAGCAGCCCGGACTCTAACTATGGCTACACCTTC. Looking up the rest from reference TRBV5-1 and TRBJ1-2 gives the full variable domain: KAGVTQTPRYLIKTRGQQVTLSCSPISGHRSVSWYQQTPGQGLQFLFEYFSETQRNKGNFPGRFSGRQFSNSRSEMNVSTLELGDSALYLCASSPDSNYGYTFGSGTRLTVV.

The chain employs TRBV6-6 and TRBJ1-2, with a tentative D call TRBD1 (5 bases). Germline V gives CDR1 MNHNY, CDR2 SVGAGI (reference sequence). V was clipped by 4 bases and J by 2 bases, with 14 bases between them. The CDR3 sequence is 15 residues long. The chain's CDR3 is CASSSRRTINYGYTF. Written as DNA, the CDR3 is TGTGCCAGCAGTTCGCGAAGGACAATAAACTATGGCTACACCTTC.

V is TRBV5-4 and J is TRBJ2-6; 10 positions agree with TRBD1. Germline assignment: CDR1 SGHNT and CDR2 YYREEE (reference sequence). V dropped 1 base and J dropped 1; count of bases not matched to a gene: 5. CDR3 length: 18 amino acids. CDR3 amino acids: CASSLLDRGISGANVLTF. The CDR3 DNA reads as TGTGCCAGCAGCTTGCTGGACAGGGGGATTTCTGGGGCCAACGTCCTGACTTTC.

About this clone itself: A far larger clone is just one base off, so this is likely a read error. The rearrangement links TRBV7-9 to TRBJ2-7; 11 bases map to TRBD1. This CDR3 has 15 residues. V lost 6 bases to trimming and J lost 3 bases; unmatched junction nucleotides: 7. Per germline, CDR1 SEHNR and CDR2 FQNEAQ (reference sequence). CDR3 coding DNA: TGTGCCAGCAGTTCCCCGGGGACAGGGGGCTACGAGCAGTACTTC. Translated, it gives CASSSPGTGGYEQYF.

This CDR3 reads CASSILVSGGAHNEQFF. For the CDR3, the DNA is TGTGCCAGCAGCATCCTCGTTAGCGGGGGGGCCCACAATGAGCAGTTCTTC. The chain recombines TRBV11-3 with TRBJ2-1; 11 bases map to TRBD2. Germline-derived CDR1 and CDR2 are SGHNT and YENEEA. The trim removed 5 bases at V and 5 bases at J, leaving 11 bases unmatched. The CDR3 loop spans 17 amino acids.

V gene TRBV4-3 combines with J gene TRBJ1-5; D is uncertain. V was cut by 0 bases and J by 4 bases, with 10 bases left in between. CDR3 size: 15 residues. The germline V gene encodes CDR1 LGHNA and CDR2 YSLEER. The chain's CDR3 is CASSQDRSRNQPQHF. The CDR3 bases are TGCGCCAGCAGCCAAGATAGGTCCCGAAATCAGCCCCAGCATTTT.